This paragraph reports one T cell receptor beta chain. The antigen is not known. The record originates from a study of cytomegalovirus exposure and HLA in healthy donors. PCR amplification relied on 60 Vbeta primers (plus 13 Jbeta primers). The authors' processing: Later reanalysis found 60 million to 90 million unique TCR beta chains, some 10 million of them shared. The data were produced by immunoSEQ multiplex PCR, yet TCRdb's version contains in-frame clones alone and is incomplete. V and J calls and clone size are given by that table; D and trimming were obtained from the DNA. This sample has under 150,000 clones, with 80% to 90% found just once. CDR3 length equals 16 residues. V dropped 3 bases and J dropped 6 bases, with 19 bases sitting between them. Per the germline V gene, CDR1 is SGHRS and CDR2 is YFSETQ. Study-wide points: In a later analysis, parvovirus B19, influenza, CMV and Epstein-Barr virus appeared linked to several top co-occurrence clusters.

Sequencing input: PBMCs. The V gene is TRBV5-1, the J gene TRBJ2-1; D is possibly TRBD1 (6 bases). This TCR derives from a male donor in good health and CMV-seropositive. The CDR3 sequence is CASSSPRDTLSNEQFF. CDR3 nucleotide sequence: TGCGCCAGCAGCTCGCCGAGGGACACCTTATCCAATGAGCAGTTCTTC.